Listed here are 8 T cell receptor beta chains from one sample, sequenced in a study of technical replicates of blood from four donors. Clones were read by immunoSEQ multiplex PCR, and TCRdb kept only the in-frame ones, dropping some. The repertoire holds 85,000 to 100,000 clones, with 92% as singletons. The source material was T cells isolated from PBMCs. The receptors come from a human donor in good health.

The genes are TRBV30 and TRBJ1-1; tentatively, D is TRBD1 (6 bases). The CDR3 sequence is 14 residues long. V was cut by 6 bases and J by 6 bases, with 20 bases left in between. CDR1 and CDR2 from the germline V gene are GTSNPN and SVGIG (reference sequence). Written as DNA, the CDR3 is TGTGCCTGCAATGGTGGGGGGGCGGGAGCTGAAGCTTTCTTT. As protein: CACNGGGAGAEAFF.

The CDR3 nucleotides are TGCGCCAGCAGCCAACAGGCAGGGGACCGCAATCAGCCCCAGCATTTT. Protein sequence: CASSQQAGDRNQPQHF. The V call is TRBV4-1, the J call TRBJ1-5, with a possible D match to TRBD1 (6 bases). The germline V gene has CDR1 MGHRA and CDR2 YSYEKL. The CDR3 contains 16 residues. Trimming stripped 2 bases from V and 2 bases from J, with 13 bases between.

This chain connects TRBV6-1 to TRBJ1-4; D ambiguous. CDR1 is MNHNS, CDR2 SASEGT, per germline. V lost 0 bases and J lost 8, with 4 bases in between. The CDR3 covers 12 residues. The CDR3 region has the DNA TGTGCCAGCAGTGAAGCCCGGGAAAAACTGTTTTTT. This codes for CASSEAREKLFF.

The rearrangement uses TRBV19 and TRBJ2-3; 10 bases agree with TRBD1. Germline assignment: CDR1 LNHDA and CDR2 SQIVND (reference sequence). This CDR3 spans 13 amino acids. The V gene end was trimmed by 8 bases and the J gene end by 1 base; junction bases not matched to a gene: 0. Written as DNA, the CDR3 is TGTGCCAGTGGGACAGGGGGCACAGATACGCAGTATTTT. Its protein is CASGTGGTDTQYF.

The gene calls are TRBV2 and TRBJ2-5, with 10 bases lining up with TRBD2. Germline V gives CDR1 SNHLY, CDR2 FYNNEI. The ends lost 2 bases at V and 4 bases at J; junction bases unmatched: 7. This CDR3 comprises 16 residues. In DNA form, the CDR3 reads TGTGCCAGCAGTGAACCTTCCCTAGCGGGAGTAGAGACCCAGTACTTC. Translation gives CASSEPSLAGVETQYF.

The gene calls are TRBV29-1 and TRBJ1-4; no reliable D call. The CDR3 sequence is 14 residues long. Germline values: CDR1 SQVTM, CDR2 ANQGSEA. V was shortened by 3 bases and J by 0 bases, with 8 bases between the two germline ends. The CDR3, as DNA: TGCAGCGTTGATTTTGGCCCAACTAATGAAAAACTGTTTTTT. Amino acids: CSVDFGPTNEKLFF.

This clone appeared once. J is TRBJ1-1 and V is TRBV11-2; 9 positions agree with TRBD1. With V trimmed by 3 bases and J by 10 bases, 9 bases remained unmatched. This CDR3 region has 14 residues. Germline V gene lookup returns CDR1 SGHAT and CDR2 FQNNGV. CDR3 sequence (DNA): TGTGCCAGCAGCTTGGGACAGGGTTTGAAAAGAGCTTTCTTT. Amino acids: CASSLGQGLKRAFF.

CDR3: CASSFSGNSGTEAFF. In nucleotides, the CDR3 is TGTGCCAGCAGCTTCTCCGGGAACTCGGGCACTGAAGCTTTCTTT. The V call is TRBV5-5, the J call TRBJ1-1; no reliable D call. The CDR3 spans 15 residues. V shed 2 bases and J shed 4 bases, with 15 bases lying between them. Germline CDR1 is SGHKS and CDR2 is YYEKEE (reference sequence).